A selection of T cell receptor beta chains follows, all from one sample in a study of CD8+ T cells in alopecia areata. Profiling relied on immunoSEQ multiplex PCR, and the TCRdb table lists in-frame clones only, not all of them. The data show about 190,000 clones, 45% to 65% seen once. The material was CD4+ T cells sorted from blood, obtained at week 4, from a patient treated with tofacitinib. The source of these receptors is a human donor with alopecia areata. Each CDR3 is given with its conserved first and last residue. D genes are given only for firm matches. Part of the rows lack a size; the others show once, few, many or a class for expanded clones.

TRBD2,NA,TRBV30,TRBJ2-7,CAWSVGSGILSEQYF,TGTGCCTGGAGTGTGGGTAGCGGGATTTTGAGCGAGCAGTACTTC
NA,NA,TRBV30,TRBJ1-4,CARRGSEKLFF,TGTGCGCGAAGGGGTTCTGAAAAACTGTTTTTT
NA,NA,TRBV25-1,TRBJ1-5,CASSEAGGSQPQHF,TGTGCCAGCAGTGAAGCGGGGGGTAGTCAGCCCCAGCATTTT
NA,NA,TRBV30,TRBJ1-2,CAWSIRTDYGYTF,TGTGCCTGGAGTATCAGGACAGACTATGGCTACACCTTC
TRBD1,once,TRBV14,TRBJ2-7,CASSQMGQGYEQYF,TGTGCCAGCAGCCAAATGGGACAGGGATACGAGCAGTACTTC
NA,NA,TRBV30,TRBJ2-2,CAWSLLTNTGELFF,TGTGCCTGGAGTTTGTTGACCAACACCGGGGAGCTGTTTTTT
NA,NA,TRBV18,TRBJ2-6,CASSPAQGVGGANVLTF,TGTGCCAGCTCACCCGCACAGGGTGTGGGAGGGGCCAACGTCCTGACTTTC
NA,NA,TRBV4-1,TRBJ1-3,CASSQESWGLSSGNTIYF,TGCGCCAGCAGCCAAGAATCGTGGGGGCTCAGCTCTGGAAACACCATATATTTT
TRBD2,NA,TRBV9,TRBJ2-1,CASSVGSSGDHNEQFF,TGTGCCAGCAGCGTAGGGTCTAGCGGGGACCACAATGAGCAGTTCTTC
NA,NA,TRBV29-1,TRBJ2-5,CSVDRTGRWETQYF,TGCAGCGTTGACCGGACGGGGCGCTGGGAGACCCAGTACTTC
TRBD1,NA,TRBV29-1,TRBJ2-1,CSVTTGGAYNEQFF,TGCAGCGTGACCACAGGGGGCGCCTACAATGAGCAGTTCTTC
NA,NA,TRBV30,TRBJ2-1,CAWSVLKPLGSYNEQFF,TGTGCCTGGAGTGTACTTAAGCCCCTCGGCTCCTACAATGAGCAGTTCTTC
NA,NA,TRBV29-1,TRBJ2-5,CSVERGVGETQYF,TGCAGCGTTGAGAGGGGGGTTGGGGAGACCCAGTACTTC
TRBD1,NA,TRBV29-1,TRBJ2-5,CSGTGSQETQYF,TGCAGCGGGACAGGGTCCCAAGAGACCCAGTACTTC
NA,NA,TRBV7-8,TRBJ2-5,CASGLTLARYETQYF,TGTGCCAGCGGTCTAACACTGGCGAGGTACGAGACCCAGTACTTC
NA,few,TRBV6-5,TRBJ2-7,CASNPGPGNEQYF,TGTGCCAGCAACCCGGGACCCGGAAACGAGCAGTACTTC
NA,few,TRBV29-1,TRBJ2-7,CSAGRAKGEQYF,TGCAGCGCGGGCAGGGCCAAGGGTGAGCAGTACTTC
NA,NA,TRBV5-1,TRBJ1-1,CASSPKVGSTEAFF,TGCGCCAGCAGCCCCAAGGTGGGAAGCACTGAAGCTTTCTTT
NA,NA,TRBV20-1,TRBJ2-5,CSARDGETQYF,TGCAGTGCTAGAGATGGTGAGACCCAGTACTTC
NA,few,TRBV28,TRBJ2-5,CASSLGGYQETQYF,TGTGCCAGCAGTTTAGGTGGATACCAAGAGACCCAGTACTTC
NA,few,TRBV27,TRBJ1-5,CASSLSPQGSNQPQHF,TGTGCCAGCAGTTTAAGTCCCCAGGGGAGCAATCAGCCCCAGCATTTT
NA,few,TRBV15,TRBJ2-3,CATSRGPENTQYF,TGTGCCACCAGCAGAGGGCCGGAGAATACGCAGTATTTT
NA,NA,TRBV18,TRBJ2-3,CASSPPGGGGADTQYF,TGTGCCAGCTCACCACCCGGAGGAGGGGGGGCAGATACGCAGTATTTT
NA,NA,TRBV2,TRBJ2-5,CASSRSSSETQYF,TGTGCCAGCAGTCGGTCTTCTAGCGAGACCCAGTACTTC
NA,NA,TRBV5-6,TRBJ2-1,CASSASHEQFF,TGTGCCAGCAGTGCTTCGCATGAGCAGTTCTTC
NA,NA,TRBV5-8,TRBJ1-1,CASSPRYTRGGTEAFF,TGTGCCAGCAGCCCCCGGTACACGAGGGGTGGAACTGAAGCTTTCTTT
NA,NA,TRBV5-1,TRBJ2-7,CASSSQGGSYEQYF,TGCGCCAGCAGCTCCCAGGGTGGGTCCTACGAGCAGTACTTC
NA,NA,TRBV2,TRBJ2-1,CASSDNLPGGYDARGEQFF,TGTGCCAGCAGTGATAATTTGCCAGGGGGGTACGACGCCCGGGGTGAGCAGTTCTTC
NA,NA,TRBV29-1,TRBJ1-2,CSVEGVGVGYTF,TGCAGCGTTGAAGGCGTGGGGGTAGGCTACACCTTC
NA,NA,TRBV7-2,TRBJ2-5,CASSPARGEYF,TGTGCCAGCAGCCCTGCGCGGGGCGAGTACTTC
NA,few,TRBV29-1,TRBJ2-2,CSVEGTPAGTGELFF,TGCAGCGTTGAGGGGACTCCCGCGGGAACCGGGGAGCTGTTTTTT
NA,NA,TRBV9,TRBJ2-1,CASSVGPARSYNEQFF,TGTGCCAGCAGCGTAGGACCAGCGAGGTCCTACAATGAGCAGTTCTTC
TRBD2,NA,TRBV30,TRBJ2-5,CAWSVLGGSKSIVETQYF,TGTGCCTGGAGTGTATTGGGCGGGAGTAAGTCGATCGTGGAGACCCAGTACTTC
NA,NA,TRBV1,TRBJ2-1,CTSSQGPLDNEQFF,TGCACCAGCAGCCAGGGGCCCTTGGACAATGAGCAGTTCTTC
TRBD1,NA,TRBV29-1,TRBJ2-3,CSLRKDRRDTQYF,TGCAGCCTTCGAAAGGACAGGCGAGATACGCAGTATTTT
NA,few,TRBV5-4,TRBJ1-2,CASSSNPGYGYTF,TGTGCCAGCAGCTCCAACCCTGGCTATGGCTACACCTTC
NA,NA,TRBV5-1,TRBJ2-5,CASSSPGEKTQYF,TGCGCCAGCAGTTCCCCAGGGGAGAAGACCCAGTACTTC
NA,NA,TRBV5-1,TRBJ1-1,CASSLLRLNTEAFF,TGCGCCAGCAGCTTGTTACGGCTGAACACTGAAGCTTTCTTT
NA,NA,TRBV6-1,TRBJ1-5,CASNWDRGNNQPQHF,TGTGCCAGCAACTGGGACCGAGGAAACAATCAGCCCCAGCATTTT
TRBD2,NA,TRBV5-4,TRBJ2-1,CASSSPAGGLQPNEQFF,TGTGCCAGCAGCTCCCCAGCGGGAGGGCTTCAGCCCAATGAGCAGTTCTTC
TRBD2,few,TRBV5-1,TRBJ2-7,CASSLVAGGPSDEQYF,TGCGCCAGCAGCTTGGTAGCGGGAGGGCCCTCGGACGAGCAGTACTTC
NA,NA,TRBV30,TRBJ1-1,CALNPAGSTEAFF,TGTGCCTTAAATCCGGCGGGGAGCACTGAAGCTTTCTTT